These 32 T cell receptor beta chains were all obtained from the same sample, sequenced in a study of human T cells and chemical hapten exposure. What the library attached to individual cDNA molecules were unique molecular identifiers. TCRdb redid the calling of the reads with MiXCR, one entry per CDR3 protein. Of about 120,000 distinct CDR3 sequences detected, approximately 9.3% appear once; the ten largest clones hold 1.1% to 1.5%. Unfractionated whole blood served as the source for total RNA extraction. Specimen: whole blood. These receptors were taken from a human donor in good health. Some clones in this sample may be carry-over from other donors' samples.

This clonotype was recorded many times. The V call is TRBV27, the J call TRBJ2-7, with 8 bases lining up with TRBD1. CDR1 is MNHEY, CDR2 SMNVEV, per germline (reference sequence). The CDR3 is made up of 15 amino acids. V trimming: 2 bases; J trimming: 3 bases; junction bases outside the gene matches: 6. The CDR3: CASSLQGARDYEQYF. DNA for the CDR3: TGTGCCAGCAGTTTACAGGGGGCACGGGACTACGAGCAGTACTTC.

V usage is TRBV15 and J usage is TRBJ1-6, with no clear D. CDR1 and CDR2 (germline): LNHNV, YYDKDF (reference sequence). Deletions cut 0 bases from V and 2 bases from J, with 11 bases between. CDR3 length: 17 amino acids. DNA of the CDR3: TGTGCCACCAGCAGAGACCTGGAGCGGGCCTATAATTCACCCCTCCACTTT. Translating gives CATSRDLERAYNSPLHF.

This clonotype was seen a few times. The V and J genes are TRBV4-1 and TRBJ2-7; 9 bases agree with TRBD2. The CDR3 contains 16 residues. V shed 3 bases and J 3 bases; nucleotides not matched to a gene: 9. CDR1 is MGHRA and CDR2 is YSYEKL in the germline V gene. Written as DNA, the CDR3 is TGCGCCAGCAGCCACCCGGCTAGCGGGACCGTCTACGAGCAGTACTTC. The encoded protein is CASSHPASGTVYEQYF.

In this sample, this clonotype turned up a few times. This chain joins TRBV4-3 and TRBJ2-1; D is uncertain. Germline assignment: CDR1 LGHNA and CDR2 YSLEER. The germline V and J ends were trimmed by 0 bases and 7 bases, with 10 bases remaining between them. The CDR3 is 14 residues long. CDR3: CASSQEERVNEQFF. DNA of the CDR3: TGCGCCAGCAGCCAAGAGGAACGGGTGAATGAGCAGTTCTTC.

The chain has TRBV12-5 and TRBJ2-2, with D possibly being TRBD1 (5 bases). CDR1 LGHNT and CDR2 FRNRAP come from the germline V gene. Deletions cut 7 bases from V and 5 bases from J, with 11 bases between. The CDR3 sequence is 13 residues long. CDR3 protein: CASATTGTGELFF. The CDR3 nucleotides are TGTGCTAGTGCCACCACAGGAACCGGGGAGCTGTTTTTT.

This rearrangement joins TRBV18 to TRBJ1-5; no clear D. The CDR3 has 15 residues. Trimming took off 2 bases at V and 1 base at J, with 9 bases between the two ends. The germline V gene has CDR1 KGHSH and CDR2 LQKENI. DNA for the CDR3: TGTGCCAGCTCACCAGGCAGCTGGAGCAATCAGCCCCAGCATTTT. It codes for CASSPGSWSNQPQHF.

The gene calls are TRBV20-1 and TRBJ2-3; TRBD2 matches 8 bases. Germline CDR1 DFQATT, CDR2 SNEGSKA (reference sequence). Losses at the gene ends were 0 bases for V and 7 bases for J; bases not matched to a gene: 3. This CDR3 region has 13 residues. The CDR3 sequence is CSAREAGDHTQYF. The DNA for the CDR3 is TGCAGTGCTAGAGAAGCGGGGGATCATACGCAGTATTTT.

This clonotype has a count of ten or more. The chain couples TRBV27 to TRBJ2-1; weak D call: TRBD1 (6 bases). Trimming pared 2 bases from V and 7 bases from J, leaving 6 bases between. The CDR3 is made up of 12 amino acids. The V gene's germline CDR1 is MNHEY and CDR2 SMNVEV (reference sequence). CDR3 bases: TGTGCCAGCAGTTTAACAGGGAATGAGCAGTTCTTC. Protein: CASSLTGNEQFF.

This clonotype was detected ten times or more. The genes are TRBV27 and TRBJ1-1; D not resolved. Trimming stripped 9 bases from V and 1 base from J, with 15 bases between. This CDR3 comprises 14 residues. Looked up from germline, CDR1 is MNHEY and CDR2 is SMNVEV (reference sequence). Written as DNA, the CDR3 is TGTGCCAGTAAGACACTTGCGGGGAACACTGAAGCTTTCTTT. Encoded protein: CASKTLAGNTEAFF.

As concerns this clonotype: It may be a read error: a sequence one base away is much more abundant. The chain links TRBV7-9 to TRBJ2-1, with TRBD2 identical over 8 bases. The CDR3 has 15 residues. V lost 5 bases and J lost 10; bases outside the gene matches: 13. The germline V gene encodes CDR1 SEHNR and CDR2 FQNEAQ (reference sequence). The CDR3 nucleotides are TGTGCCAGCAGCCGTCAGCGGGAGAGGATGAAAGAGCAGTTCTTC. Translating gives CASSRQRERMKEQFF. Full variable domain (rest looked up from reference TRBV7-9 and TRBJ2-1): DTGVSQNPRHKITKRGQNVTFRCDPISEHNRLYWYRQTLGQGPEFLTYFQNEAQLEKSRLLSDRFSAERPKGSFSTLEIQRTEQGDSAMYLCASSRQRERMKEQFFGPGTRLTVL.

The V call is TRBV2, the J call TRBJ2-6; no firm D call. From germline, CDR1 is SNHLY and CDR2 FYNNEI. Deletions cut 2 bases from V and 1 base from J, with 6 bases between. The CDR3 consists of 15 residues. As DNA, the CDR3 is TGTGCCAGCAGTGAACAGGATTCTGGGGCCAACGTCCTGACTTTC. It encodes CASSEQDSGANVLTF. Variable domain in full (rest from reference TRBV2 and TRBJ2-6): EPEVTQTPSHQVTQMGQEVILRCVPISNHLYFYWYRQILGQKVEFLVSFYNNEISEKSEIFDDQFSVERPDGSNFTLKIRSTKLEDSAMYFCASSEQDSGANVLTFGAGSRLTVL.

This clonotype was recorded at least ten times. The V and J genes are TRBV6-4 and TRBJ2-3; no clear D. The CDR3 covers 15 residues. Germline V CDR1 and CDR2: MRHNA, SNTAGT. V was trimmed by 0 bases and J by 2 bases, leaving 9 bases between them. The DNA of the CDR3 is TGTGCCAGCAGTGACTCGGCTAGGGTCACAGATACGCAGTATTTT. It yields the protein CASSDSARVTDTQYF.

This clonotype occurred many times. This rearrangement joins TRBV29-1 to TRBJ2-4; D ambiguous. V was trimmed by 5 bases and J by 8 bases, leaving 10 bases between them. Germline CDR1 SQVTM, CDR2 ANQGSEA. The CDR3 is 11 amino acids. The CDR3 spells CSVFTKDIQYF. In DNA form, the CDR3 reads TGCAGCGTTTTCACGAAGGACATTCAGTACTTC.

The chain uses TRBV15 and TRBJ2-6, with 9 bases lining up with TRBD1. Unmatched junction bases numbered 12, after V lost 5 bases and J lost 1 base. This CDR3 has 19 residues. The germline gives CDR1 LNHNV, CDR2 YYDKDF (reference sequence). The CDR3 sequence is CATSGAYRGLASGANVLTF. DNA for the CDR3: TGTGCCACCAGCGGTGCCTACAGGGGGCTAGCGTCTGGGGCCAACGTCCTGACTTTC.

The chain uses TRBV6-5 and TRBJ2-1; tentative D call: TRBD1 (6 bases). This CDR3 comprises 16 residues. CDR1 is MNHEY, CDR2 SVGAGI, per germline. The germline V and J ends were trimmed by 5 bases and 4 bases, with 18 bases remaining between them. In DNA form, the CDR3 reads TGTGCCAGCAGTGTACATACAGGGTTTTTATACAATGAGCAGTTCTTC. Its protein is CASSVHTGFLYNEQFF.

This clonotype showed up just a few times. V gene TRBV12-3 or TRBV12-4 combines with J gene TRBJ2-5; D is perhaps TRBD1 (5 bases). The ends were cut back, 2 bases at V and 5 bases at J, with 9 bases in the middle. This CDR3 is 13 amino acids long. CDR3 coding DNA: TGTGCCAGCAGTTTATCCAGGGCTGAGACCCAGTACTTC. Translation: CASSLSRAETQYF.

As regards this clonotype: The junction departs from germline at one end; a sequencing error may be responsible. The chain recombines TRBV29-1 with TRBJ1-1, with D possibly TRBD1 on 5 matching bases. There are 14 residues in the CDR3. Germline CDR1 SQVTM, CDR2 ANQGSEA. The CDR3 loop is CSFEGHGGTTEAFF. CDR3 coding DNA: TGCAGCTTTGAGGGGCACGGGGGGACCACTGAAGCTTTCTTT. The complete variable domain, with remaining parts taken from reference TRBV29-1 and TRBJ1-1, reads SAVISQKPSRDICQRGTSLTIQCQVDSQVTMMFWYRQQPGQSLTLIATANQGSEATYESGFVIDKFPISRPNLTFSTLTVSNMSPEDSSIYLCSFEGHGGTTEAFFGQGTRLTVV.

The chain employs TRBV12-5 and TRBJ2-7, with 9 bases lining up with TRBD1. V shed 0 bases, J shed 3 bases, and the junction held 3 bases outside the gene matches. CDR1 is LGHNT, CDR2 FRNRAP, per germline. This CDR3 spans 15 amino acids. The CDR3 protein is CASGLVPTGGYEQYF. The CDR3 DNA follows: TGTGCTAGTGGTTTGGTCCCGACAGGGGGCTACGAGCAGTACTTC.

This clonotype was seen repeatedly, ten times or more. The rearrangement links TRBV12-3 or TRBV12-4 to TRBJ1-5, with TRBD1 matching over 8 bases. The CDR3 runs to 15 residues. The junction had 8 bases not matched to a gene; V was cut back by 6 bases and J by 4 bases. Here the CDR3 reads CASRGQTGANQPQHF. CDR3 DNA: TGTGCCAGCAGGGGTCAGACAGGGGCTAATCAGCCCCAGCATTTT.

This clonotype was counted between two and nine times. The gene calls are TRBV24-1 and TRBJ2-3, with 11 bases aligning to TRBD2. There are 14 residues in the CDR3. In germline, CDR1 is KGHDR, CDR2 SFDVKD. The V and J ends lost 6 bases and 4 bases, in that order; junction bases with no gene match: 2. The CDR3 region is CATSTSGSADTQYF. CDR3 coding DNA: TGTGCCACCAGTACTAGCGGGAGTGCAGATACGCAGTATTTT.

This clonotype was observed a few times. This chain connects TRBV5-6 to TRBJ2-1; D is possibly TRBD2 (5 bases). The V gene lost 0 bases and the J gene lost 8 bases, with 18 bases spanning the gap. Germline CDR1 is SGHDT and CDR2 is YYEEEE. This CDR3 comprises 16 residues. CDR3 coding DNA: TGTGCCAGCAGCTTGGCGCTTTCGCGGGTTACGGATGAGCAGTTCTTC. Protein product: CASSLALSRVTDEQFF.

This clonotype showed up many times. This chain uses TRBV6-1 with TRBJ1-6; D unresolved. The germline V gene has CDR1 MNHNS and CDR2 SASEGT. Trimming cost V 6 bases and J 8 bases, with 11 bases left between them. The CDR3 length is 13 residues. The DNA for the CDR3 is TGTGCCAGCAGAGGAACAGCGGATTCACCCCTCCACTTT. It translates to CASRGTADSPLHF.

Only a few counts were recorded for this clonotype. The CDR3 sequence: CASSESASSLDNEQFF. Written as DNA, the CDR3 is TGTGCCAGCAGTGAATCGGCCAGCTCGCTTGACAATGAGCAGTTCTTC. J is TRBJ2-1 and V is TRBV2; D uncertain. CDR1 and CDR2 (germline): SNHLY, FYNNEI. V was clipped by 2 bases and J by 5 bases, with 16 bases between them. This CDR3 region has 16 residues.

This clonotype turned up a few times. The chain combines TRBV29-1 with TRBJ1-6; D possibly corresponds to TRBD1 (5 bases). CDR1 is SQVTM, CDR2 ANQGSEA, per germline. This CDR3 contains 13 residues. V dropped 5 bases and J dropped 5 bases, with 10 bases sitting between them. Here the CDR3 DNA reads TGCAGCGTTTCTGACAGAGATAATTCACCCCTCCACTTT. Translated, it gives CSVSDRDNSPLHF.

This clonotype showed up many times. The rearrangement uses TRBV18 and TRBJ1-4; 7 positions match TRBD1. V was pared by 2 bases and J by 0 bases, with 9 bases of the junction left unmatched. The CDR3 sequence is 18 residues long. Germline V gene lookup returns CDR1 KGHSH and CDR2 LQKENI. The CDR3 DNA sequence: TGTGCCAGCTCACCAAGTATAGGACAGGATGCAACTAATGAAAAACTGTTTTTT. It specifies CASSPSIGQDATNEKLFF.

In this sample, this clonotype turned up many times. This chain links TRBV12-3 or TRBV12-4 with TRBJ2-1; unclear D gene. The CDR3 loop spans 13 amino acids. The V end was cut by 2 bases, the J end by 7 bases, with 9 bases between. For the CDR3, the DNA is TGTGCCAGCAGTTTAACGTTGGTTAATGAGCAGTTCTTC. Its protein product is CASSLTLVNEQFF.

The genes are TRBV14 and TRBJ2-7, with TRBD2 matching over 11 bases. Per germline, CDR1 SGHDN and CDR2 FVKESK. The CDR3 spans 16 residues. Trimming at V came to 4 bases and at J to 7 bases, leaving 12 bases not matched to a gene. DNA of the CDR3: TGTGCCAGCAGCCGTGGGACTAGCGGAGACTCGAGAGAGCAGTACTTC. Encoded protein: CASSRGTSGDSREQYF.

This clonotype was counted between two and nine times. The CDR3 coding sequence is TGTGCCAGCAGTGAAGGCCAGGGGGCCTTACCGCAGTACTTC. Its translation: CASSEGQGALPQYF. The chain is built from TRBV25-1 and TRBJ2-7; 8 bases line up with TRBD1. The V segment lost 2 bases and the J segment 9 bases; nucleotides outside the gene matches: 9. CDR1 is MGHDK, CDR2 SYGVNS, per germline. CDR3 length equals 14 residues.

This clonotype has at least ten counts. The rearrangement joins TRBV7-9 to TRBJ2-5; no reliable D call. CDR3 length: 16 residues. Germline CDR1 reads SEHNR; CDR2 reads FQNEAQ (reference sequence). The ends were cut back, 4 bases at V and 0 bases at J, with 15 bases in the middle. DNA for the CDR3: TGTGCCAGCAGCTGGTACGGAGCTACAAACCAAGAGACCCAGTACTTC. It encodes CASSWYGATNQETQYF. The full variable domain, rest sourced from reference TRBV7-9 and TRBJ2-5, is DTGVSQNPRHKITKRGQNVTFRCDPISEHNRLYWYRQTLGQGPEFLTYFQNEAQLEKSRLLSDRFSAERPKGSFSTLEIQRTEQGDSAMYLCASSWYGATNQETQYFGPGTRLLVL.

This clonotype was counted ten times or more. The genes are TRBV15 and TRBJ1-5; D not certain. Germline V gives CDR1 LNHNV, CDR2 YYDKDF (reference sequence). The CDR3 loop spans 13 amino acids. V lost 3 bases to trimming and J lost 8 bases, with 11 bases between them. CDR3 region: CATSSRIWEPQHF. CDR3 coding DNA: TGTGCCACCAGCAGCAGGATTTGGGAGCCCCAGCATTTT.

CDR3 in DNA: TGCAGCGTTGTGGGGGCAGAGACCCAGTACTTC. Translating it yields CSVVGAETQYF. The chain uses TRBV29-1 and TRBJ2-5; a weak D match, TRBD1 (6 bases). In germline, CDR1 is SQVTM, CDR2 ANQGSEA. With 4 bases removed from V and 4 bases from J, the gap between germline ends came to 7 bases. The CDR3 runs 11 residues.

J is TRBJ2-1 and V is TRBV11-2; weak D call: TRBD2 (5 bases). The CDR3 contains 14 residues. V was clipped by 0 bases and J by 8 bases, with 11 bases between them. The germline CDR1 and CDR2 sequences are SGHAT and FQNNGV. This CDR3 is CASSLDRGRDEQFF. CDR3 bases: TGTGCCAGCAGCTTAGATCGGGGAAGGGATGAGCAGTTCTTC.